The 30 T cell receptor beta chains below come from one sample, sequenced in a study of blood T cell repertoires in COVID-19. The data were produced by immunoSEQ multiplex PCR, yet TCRdb's version contains in-frame clones alone and is incomplete. The sample has 15,000 or so clones; 75% to 90% are singletons. The sequencing input was peripheral blood. All receptors come from a human donor in a cohort sampled during active COVID-19.

The chain uses TRBV7-2 and TRBJ2-7; TRBD1 is a possible D gene (5 bases). The germline CDR1 and CDR2 sequences are SGHTA and FQGNSA. The V and J ends lost 4 bases and 4 bases respectively, with 23 bases between them. This CDR3 region has 17 residues. CDR3 sequence reads: CASSSTGLGAPFYEQYF. The CDR3 DNA reads TGTGCCAGCAGCTCCACTGGGCTAGGGGCCCCATTTTACGAGCAGTACTTC.

The chain is built from TRBV30 and TRBJ1-5; D remains unclear. Germline CDR1 GTSNPN, CDR2 SVGIG (reference sequence). This CDR3 region has 14 residues. V shed 3 bases and J shed 6 bases, with 15 bases lying between them. Here the CDR3 reads CAWSPPQSGQPQHF. DNA of the CDR3: TGTGCCTGGAGCCCCCCACAGAGCGGTCAGCCCCAGCATTTT.

The chain recombines TRBV20-1 with TRBJ2-3; 7 nucleotides line up with TRBD1. This CDR3 contains 14 residues. The V and J ends lost 3 bases and 6 bases, in that order; junction bases with no gene match: 9. Germline CDR1 and CDR2: DFQATT and SNEGSKA (reference sequence). The CDR3 DNA reads as TGCAGTGCTAGTGATAGGGGGCAATGGGATACGCAGTATTTT. Translated, it gives CSASDRGQWDTQYF.

The chain couples TRBV7-2 to TRBJ1-6, with 8 bases fitting TRBD1. The CDR3 is 16 amino acids. Germline CDR1 SGHTA, CDR2 FQGNSA. With V trimmed by 4 bases and J by 3 bases, 5 bases remained unmatched. The CDR3 DNA reads TGTGCCAGCAGCTACAGGGGGGCTCTCTATAATTCACCCCTCCACTTT. Translated, it gives CASSYRGALYNSPLHF. Variable domain in full (rest from reference TRBV7-2 and TRBJ1-6): GAGVSQSPSNKVTEKGKDVELRCDPISGHTALYWYRQSLGQGLEFLIYFQGNSAPDKSGLPSDRFSAERTGGSVSTLTIQRTQQEDSAVYLCASSYRGALYNSPLHFGNGTRLTVT.

The V call is TRBV11-2, the J call TRBJ2-3; 11 bases align to TRBD2. V trimming: 1 base; J trimming: 0 bases; junction bases outside the gene matches: 9. The germline V gene has CDR1 SGHAT and CDR2 FQNNGV. The CDR3 totals 19 residues. CDR3: CASSLGVSGGGSSTDTQYF. The CDR3 DNA reads as TGTGCCAGCAGCTTAGGCGTTAGCGGGGGGGGAAGTAGCACAGATACGCAGTATTTT.

Turning to this clone: In the same sample, other DNA sequences code for this CDR3. The gene calls are TRBV6-1 and TRBJ1-3; D unclear. Germline V gene sequence: CDR1 MNHNS, CDR2 SASEGT. Trimming removed 3 bases at V and 0 bases at J, with 6 bases between. CDR3 size: 14 residues. The CDR3 loop is CASSDGVSGNTIYF. The DNA for the CDR3 is TGTGCCAGCAGTGACGGGGTCTCTGGAAACACCATATATTTT.

The rearrangement links TRBV7-9 to TRBJ2-5, with 8 bases identical to TRBD2. Germline CDR1 SEHNR, CDR2 FQNEAQ (reference sequence). The ends lost 4 bases at V and 5 bases at J; junction bases unmatched: 12. The CDR3 is 16 residues long. The CDR3 here is CASSSRLAMTGETQYF. The DNA of the CDR3 is TGTGCCAGCAGCTCCAGACTAGCGATGACGGGTGAGACCCAGTACTTC.

This chain joins TRBV7-2 and TRBJ1-5; no clear D. The germline V gene encodes CDR1 SGHTA and CDR2 FQGNSA. This CDR3 has 13 amino acids. V lost 3 bases, J lost 5 bases, and 8 bases lay in between. The CDR3 DNA reads as TGTGCCAGCAGCTTTTTCGAGGATCAGCCCCAGCATTTT. It translates to CASSFFEDQPQHF.

The chain has TRBV11-2 and TRBJ2-5; 9 bases match TRBD2. The length of the CDR3 is 16 residues. With 5 bases clipped from V and 3 bases from J, the junction kept 10 bases outside the gene matches. From germline, CDR1 is SGHAT and CDR2 FQNNGV. CDR3 amino acids: CASSRSGLAMEETQYF. The CDR3 bases are TGTGCCAGCAGCCGCTCAGGACTAGCGATGGAAGAGACCCAGTACTTC. Full variable domain (missing parts from reference TRBV11-2 and TRBJ2-5): EAGVAQSPRYKIIEKRQSVAFWCNPISGHATLYWYQQILGQGPKLLIQFQNNGVVDDSQLPKDRFSAERLKGVDSTLKIQPAKLEDSAVYLCASSRSGLAMEETQYFGPGTRLLVL.

V and J are TRBV6-6 and TRBJ1-1, with TRBD1 as a possible D gene (5 bases). There are 14 residues in the CDR3. Germline values: CDR1 MNHNY, CDR2 SVGAGI (reference sequence). The V end was cut by 6 bases, the J end by 3 bases, with 14 bases between. CDR3 coding DNA: TGTGCCAGCAGACAGCGGGGGTATCACACTGAAGCTTTCTTT. Protein: CASRQRGYHTEAFF.

The chain uses TRBV6-6 and TRBJ1-2; 8 bases match TRBD1. The CDR3 contains 16 residues. Per the germline V gene, CDR1 is MNHNY and CDR2 is SVGAGI (reference sequence). V lost 1 base to trimming and J lost 2 bases; unmatched junction nucleotides: 6. CDR3 nucleotides: TGTGCCAGCAGTTACTTGGGACAGGTGATCAACTATGGCTACACCTTC. It yields the protein CASSYLGQVINYGYTF.

This clone was observed a few times. This sequence joins TRBV9 and TRBJ2-3; the D gene is possibly TRBD2 (6 bases). With 0 bases removed from V and 2 bases from J, the gap between germline ends came to 13 bases. The germline V gene encodes CDR1 SGDLS and CDR2 YYNGEE. The length of the CDR3 is 16 residues. The CDR3 DNA is TGTGCCAGCAGCGTAGCTTCAGTAGCGGACACAGATACGCAGTATTTT. This encodes CASSVASVADTDTQYF.

V usage is TRBV6-5 and J usage is TRBJ1-6; D gene unclear. V was clipped by 7 bases and J by 0 bases, with 7 bases between them. The CDR3 contains 14 residues. Germline-derived CDR1 and CDR2 are MNHEY and SVGAGI. CDR3 nucleotide sequence: TGTGCCAGCACCTCGCGCTCCTATAATTCACCCCTCCACTTT. As protein: CASTSRSYNSPLHF.

This clone was counted a few times. The rearrangement links TRBV20-1 to TRBJ2-3; TRBD2 matches 10 bases. J gave up 5 bases and V 3 bases, and 14 bases lay outside the gene matches. The CDR3 is 17 amino acids. Germline CDR1 is DFQATT and CDR2 is SNEGSKA (reference sequence). The CDR3 sequence is CSASRRSGRAFQDTQYF. CDR3 in DNA: TGCAGTGCTAGTAGGAGGAGCGGGAGGGCCTTTCAAGATACGCAGTATTTT.

The rearrangement uses TRBV24-1 and TRBJ2-1, with 14 bases aligning to TRBD2. Germline CDR1 KGHDR, CDR2 SFDVKD. The CDR3 totals 20 residues. With V trimmed by 5 bases and J by 0 bases, 11 bases remained unmatched. CDR3 residues: CATSATGTSGGHSSYNEQFF. Written as DNA, the CDR3 is TGTGCCACCAGTGCTACAGGGACTAGCGGGGGCCATAGCTCCTACAATGAGCAGTTCTTC.

J is TRBJ1-2 and V is TRBV25-1; TRBD1 aligns across 7 bases. The CDR3 covers 12 residues. Trimming removed 6 bases from V and 7 bases from J; junction bases left unmatched: 5. Germline CDR1 and CDR2: MGHDK and SYGVNS. CDR3 protein: CASRDRDSGYTF. CDR3 DNA: TGTGCCAGCAGAGACAGGGACTCTGGCTACACCTTC.

This clone was observed once. The chain uses TRBV10-3 and TRBJ1-1; 9 bases line up with TRBD1. Germline CDR1 is ENHRY and CDR2 is SYGVKD. The CDR3 covers 17 residues. Trimming at V came to 10 bases and at J to 1 base, leaving 16 bases not matched to a gene. The CDR3 nucleotides are TGTGCCACGACCGGTCGGGGACAGGGAGGGTGGAACACTGAAGCTTTCTTT. It is translated as CATTGRGQGGWNTEAFF.

V gene TRBV6-1 combines with J gene TRBJ2-1, with a possible D match to TRBD2 (7 bases). The germline gives CDR1 MNHNS, CDR2 SASEGT. The CDR3 sequence is 15 residues long. V was pared by 2 bases and J by 6 bases, with 14 bases between. CDR3 nucleotides: TGTGCCAGCAGTGAAATGGGGGGGCTTTTCAATGAGCAGTTCTTC. Protein product: CASSEMGGLFNEQFF.

Concerning this clone: This CDR3 is also generated by other DNA sequences in the sample. The gene calls are TRBV6-1 and TRBJ1-3, with D maybe TRBD1 (5 bases). Per the germline V gene, CDR1 is MNHNS and CDR2 is SASEGT. CDR3 size: 14 residues. V was shortened by 3 bases and J by 4 bases, with 10 bases between the two germline ends. The CDR3 reads CASSDGASGNTIYF. CDR3 DNA: TGTGCCAGCAGTGATGGGGCGTCCGGAAACACCATATATTTT.

The chain combines TRBV7-8 with TRBJ2-4; D gene uncertain. This CDR3 is built from 14 residues. Germline values: CDR1 SGHVS, CDR2 FQNEAQ. V dropped 1 base and J dropped 8 bases, with 12 bases sitting between them. The CDR3 DNA reads as TGTGCCAGCAGCTTAGATACGGGTTGGCACATTCAGTACTTC. Encoded protein: CASSLDTGWHIQYF.

The sample holds a few counts of this clone. The CDR3 is CASSSLGAGVRGTEAFF. The CDR3 DNA reads as TGTGCCAGCAGCTCATTAGGGGCAGGGGTAAGAGGCACTGAAGCTTTCTTT. J is TRBJ1-1 and V is TRBV7-8, with D perhaps matching TRBD1 (6 bases). The CDR3 extends over 17 amino acids. Trimming cost V 4 bases and J 4 bases, with 22 bases left between them. Germline CDR1 SGHVS, CDR2 FQNEAQ.

V gene TRBV5-1 combines with J gene TRBJ2-1, with TRBD2 as a possible D gene (6 bases). Per germline, CDR1 SGHRS and CDR2 YFSETQ. The CDR3 runs to 11 residues. The V end was cut by 9 bases, the J end by 7 bases, with 11 bases between. CDR3 in DNA: TGCGCCACCAGGGACTTGAATGAGCAGTTCTTC. Protein product: CATRDLNEQFF.

This clone showed up just once. Here the CDR3 reads CASSQEGQLNSPLHF. DNA of the CDR3: TGCGCCAGCAGCCAAGAGGGACAGCTGAATTCACCCCTCCACTTT. The chain uses TRBV4-3 and TRBJ1-6, with 7 bases fitting TRBD1. The CDR3 spans 15 residues. The J segment lost 7 bases and the V segment lost 0 bases, leaving 3 bases of the junction unmatched. Per germline, CDR1 LGHNA and CDR2 YSLEER.

The genes are TRBV11-2 and TRBJ1-2, with a possible D match to TRBD1 (6 bases). Trimming pared 5 bases from V and 7 bases from J, leaving 14 bases between. This CDR3 spans 13 amino acids. Germline V CDR1 and CDR2: SGHAT, FQNNGV. CDR3 DNA: TGTGCCAGCAGCACAGGGAATTCGGGTGGCTACACCTTC. Protein sequence: CASSTGNSGGYTF.

This rearrangement joins TRBV5-4 to TRBJ2-1; the D gene is possibly TRBD1 (5 bases). The V gene's germline CDR1 is SGHNT and CDR2 YYREEE (reference sequence). Trimming removed 4 bases at V and 5 bases at J, with 10 bases between. This CDR3 region has 13 residues. This chain's CDR3 is CASSPDSNNEQFF. In nucleotides, the CDR3 is TGTGCCAGCAGCCCCGACAGTAACAATGAGCAGTTCTTC.

The chain couples TRBV6-6 to TRBJ1-5, with 7 bases identical to TRBD1. The ends lost 6 bases at V and 7 bases at J; junction bases unmatched: 15. This CDR3 contains 16 residues. Germline CDR1 reads MNHNY; CDR2 reads SVGAGI (reference sequence). CDR3: CASRPSTGKERQPQHF. The CDR3 nucleotides read TGTGCCAGCAGACCCTCGACAGGGAAAGAACGCCAGCCCCAGCATTTT.

This clone was seen a handful of times. The chain combines TRBV4-1 with TRBJ1-5; a possible D gene is TRBD1 (6 bases). Germline CDR1 is MGHRA and CDR2 is YSYEKL. The CDR3 length is 17 residues. V was trimmed by 4 bases and J by 4 bases, leaving 20 bases between them. As DNA, the CDR3 is TGCGCCAGCAGCCCGGGCCAAACAGGGCTCGGGAATCAGCCCCAGCATTTT. Translation: CASSPGQTGLGNQPQHF.

The V call is TRBV6-6, the J call TRBJ2-2, with 8 bases identical to TRBD1. CDR3 length: 15 amino acids. CDR1 and CDR2 (germline): MNHNY, SVGAGI (reference sequence). V lost 5 bases to trimming and J lost 0 bases; unmatched junction nucleotides: 2. CDR3 DNA sequence: TGTGCCAGCAGTGTGGACAGGGCGAACACCGGGGAGCTGTTTTTT. It translates to CASSVDRANTGELFF.

This chain connects TRBV19 to TRBJ1-2; unclear D gene. CDR3 length: 14 residues. The V gene lost 3 bases and the J gene lost 6 bases, with 14 bases spanning the gap. In germline, CDR1 is LNHDA, CDR2 SQIVND (reference sequence). In nucleotides, the CDR3 is TGTGCCAGTAGTATTGGCGGAGGTGAGGATGGCTACACCTTC. Translated, it gives CASSIGGGEDGYTF.

The V and J genes are TRBV2 and TRBJ2-1, with 8 bases matching TRBD2. The CDR3 is made up of 13 amino acids. The ends lost 8 bases at V and 7 bases at J; junction bases unmatched: 7. The germline CDR1 and CDR2 sequences are SNHLY and FYNNEI. The CDR3 protein is CASEGGGSNEQFF. The CDR3 nucleotides read TGTGCCAGCGAAGGCGGGGGGTCTAATGAGCAGTTCTTC.